This T cell receptor beta chain was recovered during a study of CD8+ T cells in alopecia areata listed by TCRdb under 2018. Broadly, across the study: The treated patients, all with moderate-to-severe alopecia areata, were enrolled in an open-label pilot trial of oral tofacitinib given at 5 to 10 mg twice daily. Patients stayed on tofacitinib for 6 to 18 months and then had 6 months of follow-up off drug so that delayed response and recurrence could be assessed. In both human patients and the C3H/HeJ mouse model, the study applied high-throughput TCRbeta sequencing to look at T cell clonal expansion in alopecia areata. On the human side, TCRbeta sequencing was run on scalp tissue and on sorted CD4+ and CD8+ peripheral blood T cells from healthy controls and from alopecia areata patients with either patchy or totalis/universalis disease. Tofacitinib-treated patients had biopsies at baseline and at 4 and 24 weeks of treatment, with a later scalp biopsy in several patients. Clonality in the scalp was compared among normal scalp (n=4), patchy alopecia areata scalp (n=8), and alopecia totalis/universalis scalp (n=8). RNA came from the PAXgene miRNA kit for fixed scalp, the miRNeasy kit for PBMCs, and the RNeasy kit for mouse skin. TCRbeta CDR3 regions were amplified by immunoSEQ multiplex PCR using 35 Vbeta forward and 13 Jbeta reverse primers.

Library creation used the immunoSEQ multiplex PCR assay. To provide template for TCR sequencing, every sample had RNA extracted and reverse transcribed into cDNA. First-strand cDNA was synthesized with SuperScript III using a 2:1 mix of oligo-dT and random hexamers. Amplification bias was assessed with a synthetic immune receptor repertoire, and residual bias was removed computationally. From the authors' description of their analysis: Raw reads were preprocessed to remove errors, and CDR3 was defined by IMGT conventions from the conserved cysteine to phenylalanine. To get clonality, Shannon entropy was normalized by log2 of the number of productive unique TCRs and the result was subtracted from 1. Whether scalp clones were CD4 or CD8 was inferred by matching scalp TCRbeta sequences against CD4 and CD8 repertoires sorted from blood. TCRdb's version of the immuneACCESS table is confined to in-frame rearrangements and falls short of the full clone set. An unresolved V gene accounts for under half of the shortfall where checked; the remainder is of unknown origin. V and J calls and clone size come straight from that table; D and trimming were deduced from the DNA. This sample is represented by roughly 170,000 clones; 50% to 70% of them were singletons. Of the sample, about 14% is held by the ten largest clones.

A remark on this clone: Its target antigen remains unknown. No base-level quality is on record; no much larger clone is a single base apart.

In light of the paper, this sample's time point label describes: baseline before oral tofacitinib. Lesional scalp punch biopsies and peripheral blood were collected from alopecia areata patients. PBMCs were separated by density centrifugation and stained for CD3, CD4 and CD8, after which CD4+ and CD8+ T cells were sorted on a FACSAria. Broader findings and caveats from the paper: Resident alphabeta T cells in normal human skin are also sequenced, complicating scalp TCR repertoire analysis, unlike mouse skin dominated by gammadelta T cells. Shared TCR sequences between patients were less evident than in mice, which may be partly attributable to HLA diversity in the patient population. Compared with normal scalp, lesional scalp had higher clonality and more expanded CD8+ clones, particularly in alopecia totalis/universalis, a pattern that suggests antigenic drive.

The source was CD4+ T cells sorted from blood, collected at week 0. The receptor was derived from a human donor with alopecia areata.

Here is the DNA: TGCGCCAGCAGCTTGGTCGGACAGTCCCACTACGAGCAGTACTTC. This translates into CASSLVGQSHYEQYF. The V and J segments used are TRBV5-1 and TRBJ2-7, with a weak D call of TRBD1 (6 bases match). A distance of 13 bases separates the germline ends of V and J, which lose 0 bases and 3 bases respectively. CDR1 is given as SGHRS and CDR2 as YFSETQ, both from the germline V gene. Measured from the cysteine to the phenylalanine, the CDR3 is 15 residues long. Only the CDR3 portion is preserved as DNA: 45 bases, with reading frame beginning at the first base.